The 18 T cell receptor beta chains below come from one sample, sequenced in a study of early T cells in non-severe SARS-CoV-2 infection. One entry per CDR3 protein, called by TCRdb with MiXCR from the 5' RACE reads. The table includes approximately 69,000 distinct CDR3 sequences, roughly 8.7% detected once. Sequencing was done on a sample of whole blood. Receptors originate from an adult who was a healthcare worker with PCR-confirmed SARS-CoV-2 infection or an uninfected control (not recorded which).

The chain carries TRBV10-3 and TRBJ1-1; the D is unclear. Germline V gene data show CDR1 as ENHRY and CDR2 as SYGVKD. This CDR3 region has 19 residues. Trimming cost V 0 bases and J 2 bases, with 22 bases left between them. For the CDR3, the DNA is TGTGCCATCAGTGAGTCGAGGTTGAAGGGTGGCGTTAGAAACACTGAAGCTTTCTTT. It specifies CAISESRLKGGVRNTEAFF.

This clonotype was seen ten or more times. CDR3 DNA: TGTGCCAGCAGTTACTATGCGGGGGGGCGCACAGATACGCAGTATTTT. Protein product: CASSYYAGGRTDTQYF. The chain is built from TRBV6-5 and TRBJ2-3; 9 nucleotides line up with TRBD2. The CDR3 spans 16 residues. Trimming took 1 base from V and 1 from J; bases not matched to a gene: 3. Germline V CDR1 and CDR2: MNHEY, SVGAGI.

In the case of this clonotype: Given a much more abundant clone one base away, this may be a read error. The CDR3 DNA follows: TGTGCCAGCAGGAAGCTAGCGGGAGCAGCCGGGGAGATGTTTTTT. Its protein is CASRKLAGAAGEMFF. The rearrangement joins TRBV6-2 or TRBV6-3 to TRBJ2-2, with TRBD2 identical over 10 bases. This CDR3 has 15 amino acids. Germline CDR1 is MNHEY and CDR2 is SVGEGT.

This clonotype showed up just a few times. This chain joins TRBV25-1 and TRBJ2-2, with D perhaps matching TRBD2 (6 bases). CDR1 and CDR2 from the germline V gene are MGHDK and SYGVNS. Trimming removed 4 bases from V and 0 bases from J, with 15 bases in between. The CDR3 covers 17 residues. In DNA, the CDR3 is TGTGCCAGCAGTGCCCCTATCCGGGACTCGAACACCGGGGAGCTGTTTTTT. Residues: CASSAPIRDSNTGELFF.

This clonotype occurred many times. The CDR3 is CASSLPAGDTEAFF. The CDR3 DNA is TGTGCCAGCAGCTTACCTGCCGGGGACACTGAAGCTTTCTTT. This chain uses TRBV7-9 with TRBJ1-1; D is undetermined. Germline loops: CDR1 SEHNR, CDR2 FQNEAQ (reference sequence). Trimming shortened V by 2 bases and J by 3 bases, and 10 bases separated the two germline ends. This CDR3 spans 14 amino acids.

Only a few counts were recorded for this clonotype. The chain combines TRBV20-1 with TRBJ1-1, with D perhaps TRBD1 (5 bases). From germline, CDR1 is DFQATT and CDR2 SNEGSKA (reference sequence). This CDR3 comprises 14 residues. V lost 2 bases to trimming and J lost 2 bases, with 12 bases between them. This CDR3 reads CSARFPGVNTEAFF. DNA of the CDR3: TGCAGTGCTAGATTCCCGGGGGTTAACACTGAAGCTTTCTTT.

This clonotype came up a few times. The rearrangement uses TRBV10-1 and TRBJ2-1; 8 bases map to TRBD2. Germline CDR1 is WNHNN and CDR2 is SYGVQD (reference sequence). V lost 4 bases to trimming and J lost 6 bases; unmatched junction nucleotides: 8. This CDR3 is 15 amino acids long. The CDR3, as DNA: TGCGCCAGCAGTGGCACCGGGACTAGTAGCAATGAGCAGTTCTTC. Residues: CASSGTGTSSNEQFF.

This clonotype was found many times. This chain connects TRBV3-1 to TRBJ1-1; TRBD1 is a possible D gene (6 bases). The CDR3 consists of 14 residues. Germline CDR1 and CDR2: LGHDT and YNNKEL (reference sequence). Trimming left V 0 bases short and J 6 bases short, with 11 bases between. CDR3 DNA sequence: TGTGCCAGCAGCCAAGACGCACAGGGTGCTGAAGCTTTCTTT. Protein product: CASSQDAQGAEAFF.

This clonotype was observed many times. V and J are TRBV20-1 and TRBJ1-1, with D possibly matching TRBD1 (6 bases). This CDR3 is 13 amino acids long. V dropped 6 bases and J dropped 4 bases, with 15 bases sitting between them. Germline loops: CDR1 DFQATT, CDR2 SNEGSKA (reference sequence). The CDR3 region has the DNA TGCAGTGCCCCCCAGGGGCGAGGCACTGAAGCTTTCTTT. Translating gives CSAPQGRGTEAFF.

The V gene is TRBV7-9, the J gene TRBJ2-7; TRBD2 agrees at 14 bases. This CDR3 contains 14 residues. The J segment lost 5 bases and the V segment lost 4 bases, leaving 1 base of the junction unmatched. Germline V gene data show CDR1 as SEHNR and CDR2 as FQNEAQ (reference sequence). Here the CDR3 reads CASSWGLAGDEQYF. CDR3 in DNA: TGTGCCAGCAGCTGGGGACTAGCGGGAGACGAGCAGTACTTC.

V and J are TRBV27 and TRBJ2-2; the match to TRBD2 covers 9 bases. CDR3 size: 15 residues. V lost 2 bases, J lost 4 bases, and 2 bases stayed unmatched. CDR1 MNHEY and CDR2 SMNVEV come from the germline V gene (reference sequence). The CDR3 here is CASSLLAGLTGELFF. CDR3 sequence (DNA): TGTGCCAGCAGTTTACTAGCGGGACTCACCGGGGAGCTGTTTTTT.

This clonotype was recorded many times. The chain employs TRBV20-1 and TRBJ2-7, with 7 bases lining up with TRBD2. CDR1 and CDR2 (germline): DFQATT, SNEGSKA (reference sequence). J was trimmed by 0 bases and V by 0 bases; bases with no gene match: 5. There are 15 residues in the CDR3. The DNA of the CDR3 is TGCAGTGCTAGAGATACTAGCGCTATCTCCTACGAGCAGTACTTC. This translates into CSARDTSAISYEQYF.

This clonotype was seen ten or more times. This rearrangement joins TRBV7-2 to TRBJ2-6, with TRBD2 as a possible D gene (5 bases). Trimming left V 0 bases short and J 2 bases short, with 11 bases between. The CDR3 length is 17 residues. Germline CDR1 and CDR2: SGHTA and FQGNSA. The DNA of the CDR3 is TGTGCCAGCAGCTTAGCGCTTTGGGGAGCTGGGGCCAACGTCCTGACTTTC. Amino acid sequence: CASSLALWGAGANVLTF. Full variable domain (rest looked up from reference TRBV7-2 and TRBJ2-6): GAGVSQSPSNKVTEKGKDVELRCDPISGHTALYWYRQSLGQGLEFLIYFQGNSAPDKSGLPSDRFSAERTGGSVSTLTIQRTQQEDSAVYLCASSLALWGAGANVLTFGAGSRLTVL.

In this sample, this clonotype turned up a few times. This chain connects TRBV29-1 to TRBJ1-2; D ambiguous. CDR1 is SQVTM, CDR2 ANQGSEA, per germline. Trimming shortened V by 6 bases and J by 8 bases, and 10 bases separated the two germline ends. This CDR3 is built from 10 residues. Here the CDR3 reads CSVPYEGYTF. DNA of the CDR3: TGCAGCGTACCATATGAAGGCTACACCTTC.

This clonotype was seen a handful of times. This chain connects TRBV7-2 to TRBJ1-1, with D unresolved. V lost 2 bases to trimming and J lost 0 bases, with 16 bases between them. The CDR3 is 17 residues long. Germline CDR1 reads SGHTA; CDR2 reads FQGNSA. Here the CDR3 DNA reads TGTGCCAGCAGCTTATACAGCAGCCCCACCATGAACACTGAAGCTTTCTTT. It is translated as CASSLYSSPTMNTEAFF.

This clonotype occurred many times. The rearrangement uses TRBV11-2 and TRBJ2-7; the D gene is possibly TRBD1 (6 bases). Trimming pared 5 bases from V and 5 bases from J, leaving 16 bases between. The germline V gene encodes CDR1 SGHAT and CDR2 FQNNGV. The CDR3 runs to 14 residues. The CDR3 DNA reads TGTGCCAGCAGCCCCATACAGGGTCTGGACGAGCAGTACTTC. Its translation: CASSPIQGLDEQYF.

This chain connects TRBV3-1 to TRBJ2-1; D gene ambiguous. Trimming shortened V by 0 bases and J by 8 bases, and 11 bases separated the two germline ends. The germline CDR1 and CDR2 sequences are LGHDT and YNNKEL (reference sequence). This CDR3 region has 14 residues. The CDR3 is CASSQDPGWDEQFF. The DNA for the CDR3 is TGTGCCAGCAGCCAAGATCCAGGCTGGGATGAGCAGTTCTTC.

This clonotype has at least ten counts. The CDR3 DNA sequence: TGTGCCAGCAGTCCTCCTCCGGGACAGGGGACTGGAAACACCATATATTTT. This translates into CASSPPPGQGTGNTIYF. The gene calls are TRBV28 and TRBJ1-3; 10 bases are shared with TRBD1. This CDR3 contains 17 residues. The V gene's germline CDR1 is MDHEN and CDR2 SYDVKM. The J segment lost 2 bases and the V segment lost 5 bases, leaving 9 bases of the junction unmatched.